One and the same sample provided the 31 T cell receptor beta chains below, sequenced in a study of cytomegalovirus exposure and HLA in healthy donors listed by TCRdb under 2017. The protocol used for the library was the immunoSEQ multiplex PCR assay. A mixture of 60 forward primers for TCR Vbeta segments and 13 reverse primers for TCR Jbeta segments was used in the multiplex PCR. What TCRdb holds here is the immuneACCESS table cut down to in-frame rearrangements. Part of the clones is not present; checked against another copy, under half of the missing clones reflect an unresolved V gene, and the others are unexplained. The sample table lists 150,000 to 200,000 clones, around 80% of them with a count of one. 1.7% of the sample goes to the ten largest clones. Sequencing was performed on PBMCs. These receptors were taken from a young woman in good health and CMV-seronegative.

Comments on this clone: Other DNA sequences of this sample code for an identical CDR3. The rearrangement uses TRBV11-3 and TRBJ1-1; D not resolved. CDR1 is SGHNT, CDR2 YENEEA, per germline. The CDR3 sequence is 14 residues long. The V and J ends lost 1 base and 4 bases respectively, with 10 bases between them. Written as DNA, the CDR3 is TGTGCCAGCAGCTTAGGAGGGAGTGTCACTGAAGCTTTCTTT. Encoded protein: CASSLGGSVTEAFF.

This sequence joins TRBV28 and TRBJ2-7; 9 bases agree with TRBD1. Germline assignment: CDR1 MDHEN and CDR2 SYDVKM. After removal of 6 bases from V and 3 bases from J, the junction contained 6 bases not matched to a gene. The CDR3 is 14 residues long. In DNA form, the CDR3 reads TGTGCCAGCAGCTCCGGGACAGGGAGCTACGAGCAGTACTTC. It yields the protein CASSSGTGSYEQYF.

The chain joins TRBV19 to TRBJ2-5; TRBD1 might be the D (5 bases). The CDR3 has 14 amino acids. Trimming took 6 bases from V and 4 from J, leaving 15 bases between them. Per germline, CDR1 LNHDA and CDR2 SQIVND (reference sequence). CDR3 region: CASSPGNLGETQYF. CDR3 coding DNA: TGTGCCAGTAGCCCAGGGAACCTCGGAGAGACCCAGTACTTC.

As to this clone: Other DNA sequences in this specimen translate into the identical CDR3. V gene TRBV28 combines with J gene TRBJ1-1, with 9 bases matching TRBD1. Trimming at V came to 5 bases and at J to 5 bases, leaving 12 bases not matched to a gene. The V gene's germline CDR1 is MDHEN and CDR2 SYDVKM. The CDR3 sequence is 16 residues long. As DNA, the CDR3 is TGTGCCAGCAGTGTTGTCGCCGGGACAGGGAATACTGAAGCTTTCTTT. It encodes CASSVVAGTGNTEAFF.

V usage is TRBV21-1 and J usage is TRBJ2-3; the D call in the table, TRBD2, was not verified against the DNA. TRBV21-1 is tagged as a pseudogene. The CDR3 sequence is 14 residues long. In DNA form, the CDR3 reads TGTGCCAGCAGCAATACCCGGGGCACAGATACGCAGTATTTT. It translates to CASSNTRGTDTQYF.

This chain joins TRBV19 and TRBJ1-3; D uncertain. Germline V lookup: CDR1 LNHDA, CDR2 SQIVND (reference sequence). The CDR3 is made up of 16 amino acids. V was pared by 3 bases and J by 0 bases, with 12 bases between. The CDR3 bases are TGTGCCAGTAGTATGGGAGCTCGAAGCTCTGGAAACACCATATATTTT. Translated, it gives CASSMGARSSGNTIYF.

The rearrangement links TRBV5-6 to TRBJ2-5, with 8 bases aligning to TRBD1. The J call is doubtful: the DNA matches TRBJ2-7 better. Germline V gives CDR1 SGHDT, CDR2 YYEEEE. This CDR3 has 13 residues. As DNA, the CDR3 is TGTGCCAGCACCGTGACAGGGGCCTACGAGCAGTACTTC. Protein: CASTVTGAYEQYF.

The gene calls are TRBV11-3 and TRBJ2-5, with D hard to call. This CDR3 comprises 13 residues. Looked up from germline, CDR1 is SGHNT and CDR2 is YENEEA. Trimming removed 4 bases from V and 6 bases from J, with 12 bases in between. The CDR3 DNA is TGTGCCAGCAGCTCTACCGATTCTAAGACCCAGTACTTC. Encoded protein: CASSSTDSKTQYF.

The sample holds a few counts of this clone. This chain connects TRBV27 to TRBJ1-2; 7 nucleotides line up with TRBD1. Trimming removed 4 bases from V and 5 bases from J; junction bases left unmatched: 4. The CDR3 totals 13 residues. In germline, CDR1 is MNHEY, CDR2 SMNVEV (reference sequence). CDR3 coding DNA: TGTGCCAGCAGTTCAGGACAGGAGTATGGCTACACCTTC. As protein: CASSSGQEYGYTF.

The chain employs TRBV7-8 and TRBJ2-5, with D maybe TRBD2 (5 bases). The DNA end is a closer match to TRBJ2-7, so the J assignment may be wrong. CDR1 and CDR2 (germline): SGHVS, FQNEAQ. The CDR3 sequence is 15 residues long. The CDR3 loop reads CASSLAGLLSYEQYF. DNA for the CDR3: TGTGCCAGCAGCTTGGCTGGACTTCTCTCCTACGAGCAGTACTTC.

This clone was seen just once. This rearrangement joins TRBV27 to TRBJ2-1; 14 bases are a match to TRBD2. J was trimmed by 7 bases and V by 4 bases; bases with no gene match: 3. The CDR3 totals 15 residues. Looked up from germline, CDR1 is MNHEY and CDR2 is SMNVEV (reference sequence). CDR3 loop: CASSWGLAGVNEQFF. The CDR3 DNA is TGTGCCAGCAGTTGGGGACTAGCGGGGGTAAATGAGCAGTTCTTC.

This chain links TRBV18 with TRBJ2-3, with TRBD1 matching over 10 bases. CDR3 length: 16 amino acids. CDR1 is KGHSH, CDR2 LQKENI, per germline. The V segment lost 1 base and the J segment 3 bases; nucleotides outside the gene matches: 4. The CDR3 bases are TGTGCCAGCTCACCACAGACAGGGGGCAGGACAGATACGCAGTATTTT. Amino acid sequence: CASSPQTGGRTDTQYF.

The rearrangement joins TRBV5-8 to TRBJ2-7, with 7 bases aligning to TRBD2. Unmatched junction bases numbered 19, after V lost 1 base and J lost 6 bases. The CDR3 covers 18 residues. Germline V gives CDR1 SGHTS, CDR2 YDEGEE. The CDR3 DNA sequence: TGTGCCAGCAGCTTGTTTAGTATCGTGACTAGCCCCTCTGCCGAGCAGTACGTC. Its protein product is CASSLFSIVTSPSAEQYV.

V is TRBV28 and J is TRBJ2-7, with 11 bases that match TRBD2. Trimming cost V 1 base and J 7 bases; bases outside gene matches: 15. Germline lookup yields CDR1 MDHEN and CDR2 SYDVKM. The CDR3 totals 18 residues. The CDR3 is CASSLFRGVAGGPGEQYF. The CDR3 DNA follows: TGTGCCAGCAGTTTATTTAGAGGAGTAGCGGGAGGGCCGGGTGAGCAGTACTTC.

A few counts support this clone. This chain uses TRBV6-5 with TRBJ1-1; D gene ambiguous. Germline values: CDR1 MNHEY, CDR2 SVGAGI. The CDR3 has 11 amino acids. Trimming took 8 bases from V and 2 from J, leaving 6 bases between them. CDR3 residues: CASFGNTEAFF. DNA of the CDR3: TGTGCCAGCTTCGGTAACACTGAAGCTTTCTTT.

This clone came up a few times. J is TRBJ2-1 and V is TRBV5-4; TRBD1 matches 8 bases. The V gene's germline CDR1 is SGHNT and CDR2 YYREEE (reference sequence). Trimming took 6 bases from V and 3 from J; bases not matched to a gene: 5. The CDR3 has 14 amino acids. Written as DNA, the CDR3 is TGTGCCAGCACAGGACAGGGCGACTACAATGAGCAGTTCTTC. As protein: CASTGQGDYNEQFF.

This clone was seen only once. The chain carries TRBV4-1 and TRBJ2-5, with 9 bases fitting TRBD2. Germline V gene data show CDR1 as MGHRA and CDR2 as YSYEKL. The CDR3 consists of 15 residues. Trimming took 1 base from V and 4 from J; bases not matched to a gene: 4. The CDR3 DNA follows: TGCGCCAGCAGCCAAGCTAGCGGGAATTTAGAGACCCAGTACTTC. Residues: CASSQASGNLETQYF.

The J gene is TRBJ2-3, the V gene TRBV7-2, with 12 nucleotides matching TRBD2. Germline CDR1 reads SGHTA; CDR2 reads FQGNSA. With V trimmed by 5 bases and J by 3 bases, 9 bases remained unmatched. The length of the CDR3 is 17 residues. The CDR3 region has the DNA TGTGCCAGCAGCGCCCCGGGACTAGCGGGCGGAACAGATACGCAGTATTTT. This codes for CASSAPGLAGGTDTQYF.

In its sample, this clone was seen a few times. The V and J genes are TRBV7-9 and TRBJ1-1; 9 bases map to TRBD1. Germline trimming cut 4 bases from V and 4 bases from J; bases unmatched to any gene: 10. Germline loops: CDR1 SEHNR, CDR2 FQNEAQ (reference sequence). The CDR3 extends over 16 amino acids. In DNA form, the CDR3 reads TGTGCCAGCAGCTACAGGGACAGGGAACCATTCACTGAAGCTTTCTTT. Its protein is CASSYRDREPFTEAFF.

This rearrangement joins TRBV7-9 to TRBJ2-1; D not certain. V was trimmed by 1 base and J by 10 bases, leaving 11 bases between them. CDR1 SEHNR and CDR2 FQNEAQ come from the germline V gene (reference sequence). CDR3 length: 13 amino acids. The CDR3 DNA reads TGTGCCAGCAGCTTAGTAGTTTCTTGGGAGCAGTTCTTC. Translating gives CASSLVVSWEQFF. The variable domain in full, with the rest retrieved from reference TRBV7-9 and TRBJ2-1, is DTGVSQNPRHKITKRGQNVTFRCDPISEHNRLYWYRQTLGQGPEFLTYFQNEAQLEKSRLLSDRFSAERPKGSFSTLEIQRTEQGDSAMYLCASSLVVSWEQFFGPGTRLTVL.

This sequence joins TRBV5-1 and TRBJ1-4, with D unresolved. The CDR3 spans 14 residues. Germline V gives CDR1 SGHRS, CDR2 YFSETQ. V dropped 4 bases and J dropped 4 bases, with 11 bases sitting between them. DNA for the CDR3: TGCGCCAGCAGCCCCGAGAGCTTTAATGAAAAACTGTTTTTT. Translated, it gives CASSPESFNEKLFF.

The chain has TRBV11-2 and TRBJ2-7; 14 nucleotides agree with TRBD2. Germline values: CDR1 SGHAT, CDR2 FQNNGV. This CDR3 spans 15 amino acids. V shed 5 bases, J shed 4 bases, and the junction held 4 bases outside the gene matches. The CDR3 DNA is TGTGCCAGCAGCACACGGACTAGCGGGAGGTACGAGCAGTACGTC. Protein sequence: CASSTRTSGRYEQYV.

The J gene is TRBJ1-3, the V gene TRBV4-3, with TRBD1 matching 10 bases. Germline V gene lookup returns CDR1 LGHNA and CDR2 YSLEER. The length of the CDR3 is 19 residues. With V trimmed by 5 bases and J by 1 base, 14 bases remained unmatched. CDR3 loop: CASSLAGTGEWLSGNTIYF. The CDR3 nucleotides are TGCGCCAGCAGCTTAGCTGGGACAGGGGAATGGTTATCTGGAAACACCATATATTTT.

V gene TRBV5-5 combines with J gene TRBJ2-5; 7 bases map to TRBD1. The CDR3 is 15 amino acids. Looked up from germline, CDR1 is SGHKS and CDR2 is YYEKEE (reference sequence). The V gene end was trimmed by 4 bases and the J gene end by 2 bases; junction bases not matched to a gene: 8. The CDR3 bases are TGTGCCAGCAGCCTGGGGACAGCCTCACAAGAGACCCAGTACTTC. It encodes CASSLGTASQETQYF.

The genes are TRBV19 and TRBJ2-1; 7 bases match TRBD1. The length of the CDR3 is 14 residues. Germline V lookup: CDR1 LNHDA, CDR2 SQIVND (reference sequence). V trimming: 3 bases; J trimming: 8 bases; junction bases outside the gene matches: 7. The CDR3 region is CASSISGGAYEQFF. CDR3 nucleotide sequence: TGTGCCAGTAGTATCTCAGGGGGTGCGTATGAGCAGTTCTTC.

The CDR3 nucleotides read TGTGCCAGCAGCCGGTCCGGGACAGGGTCTAACCGCCTGGGTGGCTACACCTTC. Protein product: CASSRSGTGSNRLGGYTF. The chain joins TRBV14 to TRBJ1-2; 9 bases align to TRBD1. V lost 4 bases to trimming and J lost 7 bases; unmatched junction nucleotides: 19. Germline lookup yields CDR1 SGHDN and CDR2 FVKESK. The length of the CDR3 is 18 residues.

This chain links TRBV2 with TRBJ1-1, with D perhaps TRBD1 (6 bases). The V end lost 6 bases, the J end lost 6 bases, and 17 bases lay between the germline ends. The CDR3 spans 14 residues. Germline-derived CDR1 and CDR2 are SNHLY and FYNNEI. CDR3 sequence: CASRSGHLGSEAFF. CDR3 sequence (DNA): TGTGCCAGCAGGTCGGGACACCTGGGCTCTGAAGCTTTCTTT.

This clone was found a few times. CDR3 nucleotide sequence: TGTGCCAGCAGCTTAAAGACCCCACGGGAGCGGAGCTCCTACAATGAGCAGTTCTTC. This gives the protein CASSLKTPRERSSYNEQFF. The chain is built from TRBV7-8 and TRBJ2-1; D might be TRBD2 (6 bases). This CDR3 region has 19 residues. Germline V gene data show CDR1 as SGHVS and CDR2 as FQNEAQ. With 2 bases removed from V and 0 bases from J, the gap between germline ends came to 20 bases.

The chain uses TRBV7-2 and TRBJ1-1, with D unresolved. The germline CDR1 and CDR2 sequences are SGHTA and FQGNSA. Trimming cost V 2 bases and J 0 bases, with 4 bases left between them. The CDR3 consists of 13 residues. CDR3 coding DNA: TGTGCCAGCAGCTTATCTATGAACACTGAAGCTTTCTTT. Translating gives CASSLSMNTEAFF.

This clone was counted between two and nine times. The chain is built from TRBV4-1 and TRBJ1-3, with D unresolved. The V gene's germline CDR1 is MGHRA and CDR2 YSYEKL. CDR3 length equals 14 residues. Trimming cost V 4 bases and J 3 bases, with 10 bases left between them. CDR3 region: CASSPQILGNTIYF. The CDR3 DNA is TGCGCCAGCAGCCCACAGATTCTTGGAAACACCATATATTTT.

The chain is built from TRBV11-3 and TRBJ2-7; TRBD1 is a possible D gene (6 bases). The CDR3 has 14 residues. Trimming cost V 1 base and J 4 bases, with 11 bases left between them. Germline V gives CDR1 SGHNT, CDR2 YENEEA. In DNA form, the CDR3 reads TGTGCCAGCAGCTTAGGTGGGCAGGGGTACGAGCAGTACTTC. Protein product: CASSLGGQGYEQYF.